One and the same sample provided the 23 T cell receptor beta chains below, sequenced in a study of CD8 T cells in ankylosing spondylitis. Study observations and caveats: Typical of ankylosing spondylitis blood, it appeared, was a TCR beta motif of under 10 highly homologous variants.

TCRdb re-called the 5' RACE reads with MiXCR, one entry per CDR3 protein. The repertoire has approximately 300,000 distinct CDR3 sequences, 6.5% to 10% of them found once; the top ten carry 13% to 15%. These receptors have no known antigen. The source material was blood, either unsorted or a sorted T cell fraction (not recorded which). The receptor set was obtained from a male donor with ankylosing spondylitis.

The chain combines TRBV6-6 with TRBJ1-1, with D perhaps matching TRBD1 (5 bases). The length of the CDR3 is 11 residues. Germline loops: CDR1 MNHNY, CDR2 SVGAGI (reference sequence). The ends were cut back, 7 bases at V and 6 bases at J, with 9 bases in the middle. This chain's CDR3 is CASTLGAEAFF. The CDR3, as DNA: TGTGCCAGCACCCTAGGGGCTGAAGCTTTCTTT.

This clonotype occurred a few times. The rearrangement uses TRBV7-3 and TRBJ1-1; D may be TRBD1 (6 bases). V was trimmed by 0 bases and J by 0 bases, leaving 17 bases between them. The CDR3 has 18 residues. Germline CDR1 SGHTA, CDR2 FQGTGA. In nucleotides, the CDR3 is TGTGCCAGCAGCTTAACGCCTGGGGGGGCTACCGTGAACACTGAAGCTTTCTTT. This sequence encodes CASSLTPGGATVNTEAFF.

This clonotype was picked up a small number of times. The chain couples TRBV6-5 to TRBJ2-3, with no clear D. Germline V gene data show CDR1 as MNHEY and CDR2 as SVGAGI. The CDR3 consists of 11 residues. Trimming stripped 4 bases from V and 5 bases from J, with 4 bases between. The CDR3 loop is CASSSRDTQYF. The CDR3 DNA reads TGTGCCAGCAGTTCTCGAGATACGCAGTATTTT.

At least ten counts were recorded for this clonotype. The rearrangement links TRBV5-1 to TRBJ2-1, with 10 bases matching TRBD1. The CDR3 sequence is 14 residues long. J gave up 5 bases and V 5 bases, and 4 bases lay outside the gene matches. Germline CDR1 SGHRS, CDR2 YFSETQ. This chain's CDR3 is CASSTGTGDNEQFF. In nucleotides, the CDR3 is TGCGCCAGCAGTACCGGGACAGGGGACAATGAGCAGTTCTTC.

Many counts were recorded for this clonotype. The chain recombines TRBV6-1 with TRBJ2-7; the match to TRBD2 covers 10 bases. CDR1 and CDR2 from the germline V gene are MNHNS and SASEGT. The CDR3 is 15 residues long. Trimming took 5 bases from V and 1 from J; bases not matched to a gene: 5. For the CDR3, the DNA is TGTGCCAGCAGTCGACTAGCGGGTGGATCCTACGAGCAGTACTTC. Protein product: CASSRLAGGSYEQYF.

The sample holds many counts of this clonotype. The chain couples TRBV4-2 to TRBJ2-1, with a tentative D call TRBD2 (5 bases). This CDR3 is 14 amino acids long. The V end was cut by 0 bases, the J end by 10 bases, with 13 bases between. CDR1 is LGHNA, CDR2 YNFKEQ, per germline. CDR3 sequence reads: CASSQEDFLGEQFF. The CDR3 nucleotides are TGTGCCAGCAGCCAAGAGGACTTTCTTGGGGAGCAGTTCTTC.

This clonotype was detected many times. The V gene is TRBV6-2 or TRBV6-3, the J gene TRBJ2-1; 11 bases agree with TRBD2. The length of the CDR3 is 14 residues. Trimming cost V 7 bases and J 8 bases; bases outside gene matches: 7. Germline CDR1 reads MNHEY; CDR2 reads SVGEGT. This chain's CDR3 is CASKASGRSYEQFF. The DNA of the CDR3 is TGTGCCAGCAAGGCTAGCGGGAGGAGCTATGAGCAGTTCTTC.

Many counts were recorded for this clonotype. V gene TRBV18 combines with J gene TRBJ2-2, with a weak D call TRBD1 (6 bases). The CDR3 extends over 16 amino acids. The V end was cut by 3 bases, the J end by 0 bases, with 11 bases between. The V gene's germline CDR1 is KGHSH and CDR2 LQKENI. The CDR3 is CASSPLQGTNTGELFF. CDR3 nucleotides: TGTGCCAGCTCACCCCTCCAGGGGACGAACACCGGGGAGCTGTTTTTT. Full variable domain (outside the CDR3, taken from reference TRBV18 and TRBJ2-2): NAGVMQNPRHLVRRRGQEARLRCSPMKGHSHVYWYRQLPEEGLKFMVYLQKENIIDESGMPKERFSAEFPKEGPSILRIQQVVRGDSAAYFCASSPLQGTNTGELFFGEGSRLTVL.

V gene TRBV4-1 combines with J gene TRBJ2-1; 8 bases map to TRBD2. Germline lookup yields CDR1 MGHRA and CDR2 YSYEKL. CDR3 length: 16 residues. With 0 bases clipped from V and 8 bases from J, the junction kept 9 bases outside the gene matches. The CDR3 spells CASSQDRGLATHEQFF. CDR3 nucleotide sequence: TGCGCCAGCAGCCAAGATAGAGGACTAGCAACTCATGAGCAGTTCTTC.

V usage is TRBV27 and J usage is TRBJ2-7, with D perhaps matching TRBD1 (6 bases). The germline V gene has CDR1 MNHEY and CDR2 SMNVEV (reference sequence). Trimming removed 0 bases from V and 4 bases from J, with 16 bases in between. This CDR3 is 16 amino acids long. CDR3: CASSLSLQGVSYEQYF. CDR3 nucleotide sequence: TGTGCCAGCAGTTTATCGTTACAGGGTGTTTCTTACGAGCAGTACTTC.

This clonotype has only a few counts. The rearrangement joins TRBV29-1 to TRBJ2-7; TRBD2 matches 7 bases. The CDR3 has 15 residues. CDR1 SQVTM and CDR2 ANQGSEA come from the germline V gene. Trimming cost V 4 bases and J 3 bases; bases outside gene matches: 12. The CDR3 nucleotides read TGCAGCGTTGGGGGGGGAGGGGCGCCTAGCTACGAGCAGTACTTC. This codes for CSVGGGGAPSYEQYF.

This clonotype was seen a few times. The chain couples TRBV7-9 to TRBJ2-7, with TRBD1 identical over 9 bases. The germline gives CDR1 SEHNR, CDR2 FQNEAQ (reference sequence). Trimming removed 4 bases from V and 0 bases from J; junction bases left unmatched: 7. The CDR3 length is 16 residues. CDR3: CASSSNGQGSSYEQYF. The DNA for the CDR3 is TGTGCCAGCAGCTCCAATGGACAGGGGAGCTCCTACGAGCAGTACTTC.

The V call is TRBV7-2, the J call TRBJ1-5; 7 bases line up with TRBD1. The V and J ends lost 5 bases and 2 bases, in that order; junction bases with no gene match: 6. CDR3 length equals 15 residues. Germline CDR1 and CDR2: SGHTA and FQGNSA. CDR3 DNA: TGTGCCAGCAGCATGTATACAGGGGGCAATCAGCCCCAGCATTTT. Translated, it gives CASSMYTGGNQPQHF.

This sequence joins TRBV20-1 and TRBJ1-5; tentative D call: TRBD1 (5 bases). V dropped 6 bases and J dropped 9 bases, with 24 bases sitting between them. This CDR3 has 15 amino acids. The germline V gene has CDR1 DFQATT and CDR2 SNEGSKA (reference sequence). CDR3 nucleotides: TGCAGTGCAGGCGGGGGTTCGCTCCTATCGGGGCCCCAGCATTTT. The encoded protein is CSAGGGSLLSGPQHF.

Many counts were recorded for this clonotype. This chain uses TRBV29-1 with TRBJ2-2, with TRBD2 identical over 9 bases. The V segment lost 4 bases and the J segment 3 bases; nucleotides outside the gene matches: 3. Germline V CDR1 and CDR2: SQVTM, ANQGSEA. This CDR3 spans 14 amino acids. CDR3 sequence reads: CSVVAGVYTGELFF. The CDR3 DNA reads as TGCAGCGTTGTAGCGGGAGTTTACACCGGGGAGCTGTTTTTT.

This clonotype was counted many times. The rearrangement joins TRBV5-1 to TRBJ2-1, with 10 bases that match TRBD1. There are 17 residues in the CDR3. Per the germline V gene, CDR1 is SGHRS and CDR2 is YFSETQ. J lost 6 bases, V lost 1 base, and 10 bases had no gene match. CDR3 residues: CASSLYSGTGAPNEQFF. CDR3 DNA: TGCGCCAGCAGCTTGTATTCCGGGACAGGGGCCCCCAATGAGCAGTTCTTC.

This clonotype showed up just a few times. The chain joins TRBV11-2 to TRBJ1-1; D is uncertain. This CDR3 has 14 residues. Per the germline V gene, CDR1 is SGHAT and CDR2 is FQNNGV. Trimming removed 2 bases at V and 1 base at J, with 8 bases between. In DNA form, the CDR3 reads TGTGCCAGCAGCTTATGGCTGCGGAACACTGAAGCTTTCTTT. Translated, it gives CASSLWLRNTEAFF.

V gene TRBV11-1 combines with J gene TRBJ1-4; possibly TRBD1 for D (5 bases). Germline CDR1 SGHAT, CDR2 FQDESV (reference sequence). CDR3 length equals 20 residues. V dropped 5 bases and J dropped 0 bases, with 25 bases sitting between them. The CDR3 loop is CASSPRAASGLETTNEKLFF. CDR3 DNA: TGTGCCAGCAGCCCCCGGGCCGCCTCGGGACTCGAGACAACTAATGAAAAACTGTTTTTT.

CDR3: CASSLDGGGETQYF. The DNA for the CDR3 is TGTGCCAGCAGCTTAGATGGGGGTGGCGAGACCCAGTACTTC. The chain joins TRBV11-3 to TRBJ2-5, with D perhaps being TRBD1 or TRBD2 (5 bases each). The CDR3 is 14 residues long. V shed 0 bases and J shed 5 bases, with 10 bases lying between them. The germline V gene encodes CDR1 SGHNT and CDR2 YENEEA.

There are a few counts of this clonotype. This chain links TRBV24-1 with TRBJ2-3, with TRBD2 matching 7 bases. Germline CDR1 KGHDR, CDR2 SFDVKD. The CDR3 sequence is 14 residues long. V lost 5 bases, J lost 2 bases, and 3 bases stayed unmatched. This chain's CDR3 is CATSAGLFTDTQYF. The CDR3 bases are TGTGCCACCAGTGCGGGACTATTCACAGATACGCAGTATTTT.

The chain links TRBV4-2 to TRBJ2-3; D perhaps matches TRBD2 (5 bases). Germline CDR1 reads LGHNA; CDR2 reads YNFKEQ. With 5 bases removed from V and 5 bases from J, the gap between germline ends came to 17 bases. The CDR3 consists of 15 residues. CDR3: CASSDPWGEGDTQYF. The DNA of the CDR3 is TGTGCCAGCAGCGACCCTTGGGGAGAGGGAGATACGCAGTATTTT.

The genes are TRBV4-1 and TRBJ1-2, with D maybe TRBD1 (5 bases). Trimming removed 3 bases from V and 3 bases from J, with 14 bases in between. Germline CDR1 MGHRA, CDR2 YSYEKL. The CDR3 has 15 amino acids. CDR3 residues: CASSQSGSPHYGYTF. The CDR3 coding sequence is TGCGCCAGCAGCCAGTCAGGGTCCCCCCACTATGGCTACACCTTC.

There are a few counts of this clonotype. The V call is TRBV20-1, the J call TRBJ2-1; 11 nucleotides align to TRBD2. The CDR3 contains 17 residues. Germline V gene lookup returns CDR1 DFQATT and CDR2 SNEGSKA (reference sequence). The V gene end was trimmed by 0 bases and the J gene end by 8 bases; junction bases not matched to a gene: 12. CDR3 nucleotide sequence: TGCAGTGCTAGAGATCTCCGACTAGCGGGAAGAAGGGATGAGCAGTTCTTC. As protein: CSARDLRLAGRRDEQFF.